The TCR beta chain described here comes from a study of cytomegalovirus exposure and HLA in healthy donors (dated by TCRdb to about 2017). About the study as a whole: An earlier analysis of some 620 of the donors reported about 300 Gb of sequence data and 95 million to 140 million unique TCR beta sequences obtained from about 179 million T cells. In a later analysis, previously published TCR beta repertoires from 666 donors were re-analyzed and high-resolution HLA genotyping was added so that TCR occurrence patterns could be studied. The study aimed to test whether cataloging public T cell receptors could reveal signatures of past pathogen exposure. Besides the first cohort of around 670 subjects, a separate validation cohort made up of 95 to 150 different subjects was used. High-throughput TCR immunosequencing, statistical association of individual TCRs with disease status, and machine learning were combined to predict cytomegalovirus infection status. Donor age, sex, ethnicity and CMV serostatus were collected together with the repertoire data. Roughly 290 gigabases of sequencing data and 91 million or so unique TCR sequences made up an early release that covered approximately 650 HLA-typed donors. Because of strong linkage in the cohort, roughly five DR-DQ haplotypes were treated as single units for association and clustering. Typing coverage varied by locus: roughly 620-630 donors for A, B, C, DRB1 and DQB1; roughly 560 for DQA1; about 570 for DPA1; fewer than 480 for DPB1. All discovery cohort repertoires had been generated using a single sequencing platform. Genome-wide SNP genotypes for about 65% of the 666 donors were used in a later genetic analysis, which treated that subset as a discovery cohort. To decide whether each TCR beta V gene segment behaved as functional or pseudogenic, an earlier analysis of fewer than 750 of the donors relied on high-throughput TCR beta sequencing. HLA typing included class I and class II loci at four-digit resolution. Among roughly 400 genotyped donors of the cohort, an average of roughly 230,000 unique TCR beta nucleotide sequences was sequenced per donor, of which roughly 17% were non-productive. The study profiled the T cell repertoires of fewer than 850 subjects by immunosequencing and related them to cytomegalovirus serostatus. Of the roughly 400 genotyped donors, over 70% fell in the genetic ancestry cluster associated with self-reported Caucasian donors. Rather than drawing on any new phenotypic data, the later analysis identified candidate immune exposures from TCR beta sequences and the way those sequences occurred across donors. What the authors observed across the whole study: A group of highly shared sequence variants was considered likely to be a technical artifact of the sequencing pipeline. A further reported finding was that TCR beta sequences accurately predicted the HLA-A and HLA-B alleles for most subjects in the first cohort. In a later analysis, some 17,000 TCR beta sequences were associated with specific HLA alleles at a false discovery rate of 0.05. In vitro tests confirmed that three of the cytomegalovirus-associated TCR beta chains recognize cytomegalovirus antigens. Because some donors lacked HLA typing at each locus, the association tests relied only on the typed subset. In a later genetic analysis, a missense DCLRE1C variant was associated with V-gene and J-gene trimming of TCR beta chains, and the association was replicated in an independent cohort. In both the original and validation cohorts, the classifier was reported to diagnose cytomegalovirus status with high specificity and sensitivity. Immune exposure information for the cohort was limited to CMV serostatus. About 15 rarely observed V segments, including chromosome 9 orphons, were excluded from the earlier analysis of about 610 of the donors because counts were too low. Roughly uniform sequencing depth across donors was assumed in presence/absence analyses, although this assumption may not hold. Most TCR sequences were seen in very few donors, while some public TCRs were found in many individuals. In a later genetic analysis, fewer N-insertions in productive TCRs were reported among donors in an Asian-associated ancestry cluster than the roughly 700-donor mean. According to a later analysis, parvovirus B19, influenza, CMV and Epstein-Barr virus appeared linked to several top co-occurrence clusters. In the study, roughly 160 TCR beta chains were listed as associated with cytomegalovirus. In a later analysis, HLA-associated TCR beta chains showed more clonal expansion and lower generation probabilities than non-associated chains that were equally common. In this cohort, only TCR beta chains were sequenced, and detectable features were limited by the absence of alpha or paired-chain data. A later analysis found that most CMV-associated TCR beta chains appeared HLA-restricted, with HLA associations seemingly driven largely by CMV exposure. In a later analysis, TCR association rates were found to vary across HLA loci, with the most associated TCRs seen for DRB1 alleles and the fewest for HLA-C alleles. Correlated functional status among segregating V segments might reflect linkage disequilibrium, but an unknown experimental factor could not be ruled out. Strong co-occurrence of HLA alleles, especially DR and DQ, made assigning TCR associations to individual alleles difficult. An earlier analysis of approximately 500 of the donors showed that most TCR beta V segments appeared in productive rearrangements either about 90% or about 30% of the time, which broadly matched IMGT annotations. The authors suggested that the approach could potentially be generalized to other disease states and immunological phenotypes. Some IMGT-functional V segments, including TRBV6-2 and TRBV6-3, could not be distinguished by the 87-base-pair reads and were therefore excluded.

As regards this clone: Its antigen target is currently unknown. There are no base qualities to consult, and no much larger clone falls within one base.

The cohort comprised hundreds of healthy bone marrow donors. At the time of sampling, every cohort member was nominally healthy, though immune exposures that went unrecorded were likely present. The donor was CMV seropositive and belonged to the group of 250 to 300 seropositive cohort members. Every donor gave a peripheral blood sample, and the peripheral blood mononuclear cells from that sample were used for TCR beta sequencing. The Qiagen DNeasy Blood Extraction Kit was used to extract genomic DNA from the blood cell samples. The germline V end is reduced by 0 bases and the J end by 6 bases; junction bases left unmatched: 3. From a lookup of the germline V gene, CDR1 and CDR2 are SGHTA and FQGNSA. The CDR3, cysteine through phenylalanine, is 15 amino acids long. Here the CDR3 DNA is all that survives: 45 bases in frame from base 1. Library method: the immunoSEQ multiplex PCR assay. A mixture of 60 forward primers for TCR Vbeta segments and 13 reverse primers for TCR Jbeta segments was used in the multiplex PCR. The CDR3 region of rearranged TCR beta genes was amplified from genomic DNA with a multiplex PCR assay. The amplified TCR beta libraries were sequenced on the Illumina HiSeq System as 87-base-pair reads. On the study's bioinformatics: A later analysis counted 65 million to 90 million unique TCR beta chains across the 666 repertoires, and 9.5 million to 11 million of these chains were shared by at least two donors. To remove PCR and sequencing errors, raw reads were error-corrected and collapsed into unique sequences using a nearest-neighbor algorithm that merged closely related sequences. Alignment of CDR3 sequences to IMGT reference sequences was used to assign V, D and J gene segments. Each retained sequence needed at least a six-nucleotide match to both a V gene segment and a J gene segment. Rearrangements were called productive when the CDR3 lacked stop codons and stayed in frame with V and J; all others were non-productive. CDR3 was defined according to IMGT convention as the region running from the second conserved V-encoded cysteine to the conserved J-encoded phenylalanine. The earlier analysis of 500 to 600 of the donors excluded sequences that lacked an unambiguous match to a single V gene segment. An earlier analysis of approximately 590 of the donors called V segments functional above 56.7% productive rearrangements and segregating when the between-donor standard deviation exceeded 5%. A statistical classification framework was built for diagnosing cytomegalovirus status from the catalog of TCR beta chain sequences. In a later analysis, TCR nucleotide sequences were compared against IMGT/GENE-DB human TR gene sequences so that V and J genes could be assigned. The TCRdist pipeline was used in a later analysis to assign CDR3 sequences and most-parsimonious VDJ recombination scenarios. In a later analysis, every TCR beta chain was defined by the combination of its CDR3 amino acid sequence and its V-gene family, and reads without a unique V-gene family were dropped. As a way to deal with suspected cross-contamination and a sequencing artifact, a later analysis dropped 450 to 600 nucleotide sequences that were highly shared and had low generation probability. For each public chain, a later analysis derived a clonal expansion index from normalized ranks of inferred template counts within each repertoire. A later analysis computed generation probabilities with a VDJ recombination model fitted to out-of-frame rearrangements, and checked the results against IGoR. A later analysis scored TCR-TCR, TCR-HLA and TCR-CMV co-occurrence with hypergeometric tests, applying a repertoire-size bias correction to TCR pairs. False discovery rates were estimated in a later analysis by permuting HLA or CMV assignments 20 times. A later analysis grouped co-occurring TCRs with DBSCAN, adding TCRdist sequence similarity when clustering within HLA-allele-positive subsets. For co-occurrence clustering, repertoires with fewer than 30,000 or more than 120,000 public chains were excluded, along with roughly 5 repertoires with anomalous nucleotide sharing. In TCRdb, the immuneACCESS table is reduced to in-frame sequences with V and J assigned. These tables do not hold every clone; where another copy was compared, an unresolved V gene accounts for under half, and the others remain unexplained. D and trimming come from the DNA, and the V and J calls and clone size come from that table. Within this sample are about 82,000 clones, with 9.5% to 13% of them counted one time only. Around 26% of the sample goes to the ten largest clones.

This TCR derives from a man in his sixties in good health and CMV-seropositive. Sequencing was done on a sample of PBMCs. This chain is built from TRBV7-2 and TRBJ2-1; a stretch of 9 junction bases matches TRBD2. For the CDR3, the sequence is CASSLAGLAGNEQFF. The nucleotide sequence reads TGTGCCAGCAGCTTAGCGGGACTAGCCGGCAATGAGCAGTTCTTC.